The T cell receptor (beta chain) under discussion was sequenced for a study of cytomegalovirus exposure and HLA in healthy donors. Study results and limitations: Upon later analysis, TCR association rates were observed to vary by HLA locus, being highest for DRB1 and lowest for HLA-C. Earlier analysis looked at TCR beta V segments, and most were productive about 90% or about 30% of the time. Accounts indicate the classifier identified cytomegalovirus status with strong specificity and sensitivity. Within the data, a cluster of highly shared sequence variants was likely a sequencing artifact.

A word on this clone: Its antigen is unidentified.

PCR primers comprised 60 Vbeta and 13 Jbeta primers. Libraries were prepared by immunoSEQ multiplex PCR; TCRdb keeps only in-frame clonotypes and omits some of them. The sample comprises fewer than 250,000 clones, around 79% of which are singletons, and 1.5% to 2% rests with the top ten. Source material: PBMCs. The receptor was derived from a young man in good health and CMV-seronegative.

The CDR3 here is CASSLSVVPRNSTDTQYF. CDR3 coding DNA: TGTGCCAGCAGCTTGTCGGTAGTCCCCAGGAATAGCACAGATACGCAGTATTTT. V usage is TRBV5-6 and J usage is TRBJ2-3; D gene ambiguous. Trimming cost V 1 base and J 0 bases, with 18 bases left between them. The germline gives CDR1 SGHDT, CDR2 YYEEEE. The CDR3 has 18 residues.